These T cell receptor beta chains were read from a single sample in a study of T cell repertoires in cytomegalovirus infection. TCRdb reprocessed the reads via MiXCR and lists one record per CDR3 protein. The sample gives 250,000 or so distinct CDR3 sequences, more than 15% of which show up once; more than 45% is in the top ten. The sequencing input was CD8+ T cells from PBMCs. The receptors were gathered from a human donor in good health (CMV status not recorded). Some clones in this sample may be carry-over from other donors' samples. CDR3s leave out the opening cysteine and the closing phenylalanine or tryptophan. D genes are given only for firm matches. Clone size is stated in some rows and not others, as once, few, many or a class when expanded.

j_gene,v_gene,abundance,d_gene,CDR3aa
TRBJ2-3,TRBV20-1,few,TRBD2,SAIAGDTDTQY
TRBJ1-1,TRBV12-3/TRBV12-4,.,.,ASSLGLAAEAF
TRBJ2-7,TRBV28,.,.,AKGWVRAYEQY
TRBJ1-1,TRBV29-1,.,TRBD1,SVNRGLGTEAF
TRBJ2-1,TRBV24-1,many,TRBD1,ASQGTGQGAYNEQF
TRBJ2-1,TRBV23-1,many,.,ASSPRDPEEF
TRBJ2-2,TRBV7-2,few,TRBD2,ASSLTSGGGELF
TRBJ2-5,TRBV6-9,.,TRBD2,ASSSSGGNKETQY
TRBJ2-7,TRBV20-1,.,.,SARDVNQAYEQY
TRBJ2-3,TRBV27,.,TRBD2,ASIGGGGADTQY
TRBJ1-2,TRBV6-2/TRBV6-3,.,TRBD1,ASNPGQGYHGYT
TRBJ2-5,TRBV14,few,TRBD1,ASSPGAGGEETQY
TRBJ2-5,TRBV27,few,TRBD1,ASSPLPGQKYQETQY
TRBJ2-1,TRBV5-4,.,TRBD2,ASSLVAGGREQF
TRBJ2-7,TRBV7-2,many,.,ASSPAGEQY
TRBJ2-1,TRBV5-1,few,.,ASSQSGTTEQF
TRBJ2-1,TRBV7-9,.,TRBD2,ASSPGGGFSYNEQF
TRBJ1-3,TRBV12-5,.,.,ASGLSPGFVSGNTIY
TRBJ1-2,TRBV7-2,many,.,ASSLVPGRRYGYT
TRBJ1-5,TRBV5-6,few,.,ASSWGTNQPQH
TRBJ2-7,TRBV4-3,many,.,ASSRGKGHNLYEQY
TRBJ1-1,TRBV13,.,.,ASSSFDRYNTEAF
TRBJ1-2,TRBV4-1,.,.,ASSQRDTPFYGYT
TRBJ2-3,TRBV10-3,.,.,AISDKSGSTDTQY
TRBJ1-1,TRBV2,many,.,ASREGESNTEAF
TRBJ2-7,TRBV28,few,TRBD1,ASRIPQGAHEQY
TRBJ1-2,TRBV2,.,.,ASRRDYGYT
TRBJ2-1,TRBV14,many,TRBD2,ASSPNGGAYNEQF
TRBJ1-5,TRBV6-1,many,TRBD1,ASSVTGGDQPQH
TRBJ2-2,TRBV7-2,few,.,ASSLPGGPYTGELF
TRBJ2-1,TRBV6-8,once,.,ASSYRTSHEQF
TRBJ1-5,TRBV25-1,few,.,ASSQGFGQPQH
TRBJ2-7,TRBV28,.,.,ASSPGVHEQY
TRBJ2-7,TRBV5-6,.,TRBD1,ASRGDRASSYEQY
TRBJ2-3,TRBV7-6,many,.,ASSLSGGGGGDTQY
TRBJ2-7,TRBV6-6,few,.,ASSALRGPNPLEQY
TRBJ1-1,TRBV12-3/TRBV12-4,few,.,ASSFWAKGTEAF
TRBJ2-7,TRBV29-1,.,.,SVVGGTEYEQY
TRBJ1-1,TRBV6-1,many,.,ASSFLGDTEAF
TRBJ2-3,TRBV5-4,few,TRBD2,ASSATSGTDTQY
TRBJ1-1,TRBV6-5,.,.,ASSYTNRAIDAF
TRBJ2-2,TRBV12-3/TRBV12-4,once,.,ASSFVTYSAGELF
TRBJ1-5,TRBV7-9,many,.,ASSPDTSNQPQH
TRBJ1-5,TRBV19,.,.,ASSIKGSNQPQH
TRBJ2-3,TRBV5-1,.,.,ASSPGDSTDTQY
TRBJ1-5,TRBV12-3/TRBV12-4,.,TRBD1,ASNKNDRGPDQPQH
TRBJ1-1,TRBV2,many,.,ASSDPFSGDTEAF
TRBJ2-5,TRBV7-6,.,.,ASSFAGSLKETQY
TRBJ2-1,TRBV6-1,few,TRBD1,ASSEDRGGRHEQF
TRBJ1-4,TRBV7-9,few,.,ASSNQGGTNEKLF
TRBJ2-3,TRBV24-1,many,TRBD1,ATSERTGSRVTDTQY
TRBJ2-2,TRBV6-5,.,TRBD2,ATGGGLDTGELF
TRBJ1-2,TRBV12-5,many,TRBD1,ASGLELGVGTGVGGYT